This T cell receptor (beta chain) was recorded in a study of CD8 T cells in Susac syndrome. A remark on this clonotype: Its antigen is currently unknown.

Findings and limits, study-wide: An acknowledgment was made by the study that its TCR sequencing and HLA analysis involved relatively few individuals.

Peripheral blood CD8+ and CD4+ T cells were profiled by TCR beta sequencing. TEMRA cells were enriched by FACS, while CD8+ and CD4+ T cells were obtained through a negative isolation that was performed magnetically. Random hexamers were used to reverse transcribe an amount of about 0.45 to 1 ug RNA. Amplification of TCR beta CDR3 across 54 Vbeta and 13 Jbeta was performed with immunoSEQ multiplex PCR. TCRdb independently ran MiXCR on the immunoSEQ multiplex PCR reads; one entry per CDR3 protein. The data show about 300,000 distinct CDR3 sequences, with over 75% seen just once and roughly 0.21% held by the top ten. Unmatched junction bases numbered 9, after V lost 1 base and J lost 6 bases. CDR3 length: 17 residues. Germline lookup yields CDR1 KGHDR and CDR2 SFDVKD.

The rearrangement links TRBV24-1 to TRBJ2-2; 8 bases are a match to TRBD1. The clonotype originates from a human donor with multiple sclerosis. Sequences were obtained from CD8+ T cells from PBMCs. The CDR3 bases are TGTGCCACCAGTGATTTCGGTCCGGACAGGGCGCCCGGGGAGCTGTTTTTT. As protein: CATSDFGPDRAPGELFF.